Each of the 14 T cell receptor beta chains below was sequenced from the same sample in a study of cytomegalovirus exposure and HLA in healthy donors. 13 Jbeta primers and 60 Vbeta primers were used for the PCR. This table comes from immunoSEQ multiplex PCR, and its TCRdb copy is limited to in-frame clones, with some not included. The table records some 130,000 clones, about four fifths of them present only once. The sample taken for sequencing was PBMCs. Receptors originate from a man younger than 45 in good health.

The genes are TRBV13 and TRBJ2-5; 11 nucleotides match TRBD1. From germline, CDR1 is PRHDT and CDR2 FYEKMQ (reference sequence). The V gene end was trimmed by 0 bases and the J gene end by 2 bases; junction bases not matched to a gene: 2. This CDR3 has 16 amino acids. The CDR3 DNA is TGTGCCAGCAGCTTAGGCCGGGACAGGGGGCAAGAGACCCAGTACTTC. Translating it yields CASSLGRDRGQETQYF.

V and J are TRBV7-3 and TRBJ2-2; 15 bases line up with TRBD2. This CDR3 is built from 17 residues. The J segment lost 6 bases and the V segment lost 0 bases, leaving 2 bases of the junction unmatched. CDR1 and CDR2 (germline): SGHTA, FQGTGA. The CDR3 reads CASSLTGLAGGPGELFF. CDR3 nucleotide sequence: TGTGCCAGCAGCTTAACGGGACTAGCGGGAGGCCCCGGGGAGCTGTTTTTT.

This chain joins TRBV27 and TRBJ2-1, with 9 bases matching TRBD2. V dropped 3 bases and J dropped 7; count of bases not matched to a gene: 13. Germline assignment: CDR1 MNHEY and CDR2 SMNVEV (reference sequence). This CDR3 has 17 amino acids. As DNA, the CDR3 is TGTGCCAGCAGTTTGAGGGTAGCGGGAGTTCGGGGTAATGAGCAGTTCTTC. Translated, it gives CASSLRVAGVRGNEQFF.

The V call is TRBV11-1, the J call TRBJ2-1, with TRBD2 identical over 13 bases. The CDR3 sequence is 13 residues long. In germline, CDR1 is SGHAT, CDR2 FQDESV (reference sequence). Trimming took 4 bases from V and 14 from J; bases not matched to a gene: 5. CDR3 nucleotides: TGTGCCAGCAGCTCGGGACTAGCGGGACAGGAGTTCTTC. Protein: CASSSGLAGQEFF.

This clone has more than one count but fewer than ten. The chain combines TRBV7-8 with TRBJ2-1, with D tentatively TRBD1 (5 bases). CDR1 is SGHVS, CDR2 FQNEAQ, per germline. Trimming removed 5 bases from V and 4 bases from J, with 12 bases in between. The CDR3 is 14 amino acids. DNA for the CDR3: TGTGCCAGCAGCCATAGGGGTCTTTACAATGAGCAGTTCTTC. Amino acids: CASSHRGLYNEQFF.

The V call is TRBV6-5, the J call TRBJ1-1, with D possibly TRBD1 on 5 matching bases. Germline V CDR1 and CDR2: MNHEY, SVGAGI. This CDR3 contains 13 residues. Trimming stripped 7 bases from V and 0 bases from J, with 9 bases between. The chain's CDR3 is CASTRQMNTEAFF. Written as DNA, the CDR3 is TGTGCCAGCACCAGACAGATGAACACTGAAGCTTTCTTT.

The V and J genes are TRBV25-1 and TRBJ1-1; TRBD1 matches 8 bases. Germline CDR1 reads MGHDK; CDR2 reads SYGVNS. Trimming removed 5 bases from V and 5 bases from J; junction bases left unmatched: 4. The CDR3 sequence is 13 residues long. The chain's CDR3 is CASSLQGATEAFF. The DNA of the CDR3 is TGTGCCAGCAGTCTTCAGGGGGCTACTGAAGCTTTCTTT.

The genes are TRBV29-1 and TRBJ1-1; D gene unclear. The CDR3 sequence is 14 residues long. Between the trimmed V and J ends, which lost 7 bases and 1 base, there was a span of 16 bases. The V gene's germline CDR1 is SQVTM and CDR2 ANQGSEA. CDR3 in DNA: TGCAGCGCGCGAAAAGACGGCGGGAACACTGAAGCTTTCTTT. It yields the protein CSARKDGGNTEAFF.

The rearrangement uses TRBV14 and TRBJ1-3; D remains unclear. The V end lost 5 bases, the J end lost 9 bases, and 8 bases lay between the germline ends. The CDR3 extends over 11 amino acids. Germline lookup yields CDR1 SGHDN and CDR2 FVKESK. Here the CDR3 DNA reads TGTGCCAGCAGCTTCGGTGCCACCATATATTTT. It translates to CASSFGATIYF.

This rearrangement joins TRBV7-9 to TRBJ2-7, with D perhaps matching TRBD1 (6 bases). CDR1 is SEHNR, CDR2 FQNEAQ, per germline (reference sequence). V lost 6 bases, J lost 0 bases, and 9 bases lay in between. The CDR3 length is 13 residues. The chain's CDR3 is CASRGDTSYEQYF. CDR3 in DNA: TGTGCCAGCAGAGGGGACACCTCCTACGAGCAGTACTTC.

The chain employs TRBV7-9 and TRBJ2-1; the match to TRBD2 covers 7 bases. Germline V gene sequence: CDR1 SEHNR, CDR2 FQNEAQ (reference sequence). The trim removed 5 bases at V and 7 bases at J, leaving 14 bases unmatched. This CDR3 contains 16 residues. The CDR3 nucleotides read TGTGCCAGCAGCACTCCGACTAGCCTTCGATCTAATGAGCAGTTCTTC. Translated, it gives CASSTPTSLRSNEQFF.

CDR3 amino acids: CASSSGGARGNEQFF. The CDR3 DNA is TGTGCCAGCAGCTCCGGGGGGGCTAGGGGTAATGAGCAGTTCTTC. The V call is TRBV7-3, the J call TRBJ2-1, with 8 nucleotides matching TRBD2. V shed 4 bases, J shed 7 bases, and the junction held 9 bases outside the gene matches. Germline values: CDR1 SGHTA, CDR2 FQGTGA. CDR3 size: 15 residues.

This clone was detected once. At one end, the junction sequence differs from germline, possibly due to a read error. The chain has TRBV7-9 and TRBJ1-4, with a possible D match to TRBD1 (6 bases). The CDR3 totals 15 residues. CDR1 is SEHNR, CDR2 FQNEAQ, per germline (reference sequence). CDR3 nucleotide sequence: TGTTCCAGCAGCCGCAGTGGGGGGGGCAATGAAAAACTGTTTTTT. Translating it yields CSSSRSGGGNEKLFF.

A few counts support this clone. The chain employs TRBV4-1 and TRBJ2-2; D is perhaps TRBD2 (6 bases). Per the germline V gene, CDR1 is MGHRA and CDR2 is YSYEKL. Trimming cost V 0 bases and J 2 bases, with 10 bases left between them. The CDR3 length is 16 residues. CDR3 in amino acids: CASSQEEGFNTGELFF. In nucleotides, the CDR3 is TGCGCCAGCAGCCAAGAGGAGGGGTTCAACACCGGGGAGCTGTTTTTT.